The clone carrying this T cell receptor (beta chain) showed up just a few times. Its antigen is unknown. TCRdb ran MiXCR on the 5' RACE reads and lists one entry per CDR3 protein. The sample has some 300,000 distinct CDR3 sequences, 20% to 25% seen once. These data belong to a study of T-cell memory formation after mild COVID-19. About the study: Clustering of TCRs was largely donor specific. Study-wide results and limits: Contracting clones from day 15 to 85 had balanced CD4/CD8; later expanders favoured CD4+. Largely, contracting CD4+ clones fell within CM and EM, and contracting CD8+ clones within EMRA.

Trimming removed 3 bases at V and 6 bases at J, with 12 bases between. The CDR3 spans 14 residues. Germline V gives CDR1 SGHRS, CDR2 YFSETQ. Sequenced: PBMCs or a T cell subset sorted from them (not recorded which). The chain carries TRBV5-1 and TRBJ1-4; no clear D gene. The origin of this receptor is a man between 18 and 29 years old who had mild COVID-19 (a few samples of this study predate the infection). Cell type and time point are not known. The CDR3 DNA is TGCGCCAGCAGCTCGGGCCAGCAGGATGAAAAACTGTTTTTT. Its translation is CASSSGQQDEKLFF. The full variable domain, its missing parts supplied by reference TRBV5-1 and TRBJ1-4, is KAGVTQTPRYLIKTRGQQVTLSCSPISGHRSVSWYQQTPGQGLQFLFEYFSETQRNKGNFPGRFSGRQFSNSRSEMNVSTLELGDSALYLCASSSGQQDEKLFFGSGTQLSVL.